This T cell receptor (beta chain) was profiled in a study of identical twins. Regarding the study as a whole: Out-of-frame sharing of TCR alpha in monozygotic twins was underestimated by models.

Points on this clonotype: Its specificity is not known.

This CDR3 is built from 15 residues. The V and J ends lost 5 bases and 3 bases respectively, with 16 bases between them. The germline V gene encodes CDR1 KGHSH and CDR2 LQKENI. A template switching step contributed a universal primer site, while unique molecular identifiers were present in the cDNA. TCRdb reanalysed the 5' RACE reads using MiXCR and keeps one entry per CDR3 protein. The table records under 900,000 distinct CDR3 sequences, 9% to 15% of them present only once. This sample was also put to use in a study of yellow fever vaccine responses in identical twins. That investigation notes: Each twin's T cell response to the vaccine was reported to look partly convergent and partly personalized.

This clonotype was obtained from a woman aged 18-35 years in good health. This chain connects TRBV18 to TRBJ2-5, with D hard to call. The source material was PBMCs. CDR3 region: CASSKTVSGEETQYF. The CDR3 DNA is TGTGCCAGCTCAAAGACCGTATCTGGCGAAGAGACCCAGTACTTC. The full variable domain, with the rest looked up from reference TRBV18 and TRBJ2-5, is NAGVMQNPRHLVRRRGQEARLRCSPMKGHSHVYWYRQLPEEGLKFMVYLQKENIIDESGMPKERFSAEFPKEGPSILRIQQVVRGDSAAYFCASSKTVSGEETQYFGPGTRLLVL.